This T cell receptor (beta chain) was retrieved from a study of OX40 agonist ivuxolimab in advanced cancers. Across the whole study: Three patients got partial responses; one had hepatocellular carcinoma and two had cutaneous melanoma.

Study outcomes and limitations: In the 0.1-3.0 mg/kg groups, partial responders showed among the lowest expansion. On average, a greater number of expanded clones characterised CD8+ T cells relative to CD4+.

Autoimmune disease history or systemic immunosuppression was exclusionary. V lost 4 bases and J lost 6, with 11 bases in between. The CDR3 consists of 12 residues. The germline CDR1 and CDR2 sequences are SGDLS and YYNGEE. Sequencing used immunoSEQ multiplex PCR; TCRdb keeps in-frame clones, though not all of them. The data show approximately 39,000 clones, around 85% seen once. With regard to this clone: Its antigen is not identified.

The chain joins TRBV9 to TRBJ2-7, with D perhaps matching TRBD1 (6 bases). This specimen consisted of CD4+ or CD8+ T cells sorted from blood, obtained in a trial of the OX40 agonist ivuxolimab. This clonotype was obtained from an adult with an advanced solid tumor such as melanoma, head and neck, liver or kidney cancer. CDR3 sequence reads: CASSQGYGEQYF. The CDR3 DNA sequence: TGTGCCAGCAGCCAGGGGTACGGCGAGCAGTACTTC.